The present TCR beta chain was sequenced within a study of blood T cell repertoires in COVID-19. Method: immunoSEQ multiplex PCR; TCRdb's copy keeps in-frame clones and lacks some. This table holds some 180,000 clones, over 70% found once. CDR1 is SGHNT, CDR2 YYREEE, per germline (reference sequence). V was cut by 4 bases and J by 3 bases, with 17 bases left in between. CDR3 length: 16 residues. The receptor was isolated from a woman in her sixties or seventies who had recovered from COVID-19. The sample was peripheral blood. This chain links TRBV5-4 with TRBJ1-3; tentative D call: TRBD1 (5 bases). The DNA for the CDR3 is TGTGCCAGCAGCCCGACCGGGGGGGGGTATGGAAACACCATATATTTT. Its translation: CASSPTGGGYGNTIYF.